The TCR beta chain described here comes from a study of cytomegalovirus exposure and HLA in healthy donors (dated by TCRdb to the late 2010s). Some background on the complete study: An earlier analysis of several hundred of the donors reported over 250 Gb of sequence data and 95 million to 120 million unique TCR beta sequences obtained from 180 million or so T cells. An early release covering over 500 HLA-typed donors comprised around 300 gigabases of sequencing data and roughly 86 million unique TCR sequences. Typing coverage differed by locus: A, B, C, DRB1 and DQB1 were typed in roughly 629-630 donors, DQA1 in 522, DPA1 in 600 to 610, and DPB1 in 400 to 490. Besides the first cohort of 666 subjects, a separate validation cohort made up of over a hundred different subjects was used. Every repertoire in the discovery cohort had been generated on one and the same sequencing platform. To predict cytomegalovirus infection status, the study combined high-throughput TCR immunosequencing, statistical association of individual TCRs with disease status, and machine learning. Both class I and class II loci were covered by HLA typing, at four-digit resolution. Roughly 5 DR-DQ haplotypes were handled as single units for association and clustering, since linkage in the cohort was strong. Of the 350 to 450 genotyped donors, 75% to 85% were placed in the genetic ancestry cluster associated with self-reported Caucasian donors. A later genetic analysis took genome-wide SNP genotypes for 398 of the 666 donors and used that subset as a discovery cohort. Rather than using new phenotypic data, the later analysis identified candidate immune exposures from TCR beta sequences and from how often those sequences occurred across donors. Alongside the repertoire data, information on donor age, sex, ethnicity and CMV serostatus was compiled. In a later analysis, previously published TCR beta repertoires from 670 or so donors were re-analyzed and high-resolution HLA genotyping was added so that TCR occurrence patterns could be studied. The aim of the study was to test whether cataloging public T cell receptors could identify signatures of past pathogen exposure. Among roughly 400 genotyped donors of the cohort, an average of about 240,000 unique TCR beta nucleotide sequences was sequenced per donor, of which about 18% were non-productive. In an earlier analysis of 500 to 650 of the donors, high-throughput TCR beta sequencing was used to judge whether each TCR beta V gene segment behaved as functional or pseudogenic. The T cell repertoires of around 730 subjects were profiled by immunosequencing and related to cytomegalovirus serostatus.

The library relied on the immunoSEQ multiplex PCR assay. For the multiplex PCR, a mixture combining 60 forward primers for TCR Vbeta segments and 13 reverse primers for TCR Jbeta segments was used. The CDR3 region of rearranged TCR beta genes was amplified from genomic DNA by a multiplex PCR assay. Amplified TCR beta libraries were sequenced as 87-base-pair reads on the Illumina HiSeq System. As for the original processing: Across the 700 or so repertoires, a later analysis counted 80 million or so unique TCR beta chains, roughly 11 million of which were shared by at least two donors. To remove PCR and sequencing errors, raw reads were error-corrected and collapsed into unique sequences using a nearest-neighbor algorithm that merged closely related sequences. Alignment of CDR3 sequences to IMGT reference sequences was used to assign V, D and J gene segments. Each retained sequence needed at least a six-nucleotide match to both a V gene segment and a J gene segment. A rearrangement was called productive if the CDR3 had no stop codons and remained in frame with V and J, and every other rearrangement was called non-productive. CDR3 was defined according to IMGT convention as the region running from the second conserved V-encoded cysteine to the conserved J-encoded phenylalanine. The earlier analysis of a few hundred of the donors excluded any sequence lacking an unambiguous match to a single V gene segment. An earlier analysis of 587 of the donors called V segments functional above 56.7% productive rearrangements and segregating when the between-donor standard deviation exceeded 5%. A statistical classification framework was built to diagnose cytomegalovirus status from the catalog of TCR beta chain sequences. In a later analysis, TCR nucleotide sequences were compared against IMGT/GENE-DB human TR gene sequences so that V and J genes could be assigned. Using the TCRdist pipeline, a later analysis assigned CDR3 sequences along with most-parsimonious VDJ recombination scenarios. In a later analysis, each TCR beta chain was defined by its CDR3 amino acid sequence together with its V-gene family, and reads without a unique V-gene family were excluded. In a later analysis, fewer than 650 highly shared, low-generation-probability nucleotide sequences were removed to address suspected cross-contamination and a sequencing artifact. In a later analysis, a clonal expansion index was calculated for each public chain from normalized within-repertoire ranks of inferred template counts. A later analysis computed generation probabilities with a VDJ recombination model fitted to out-of-frame rearrangements, and checked the results against IGoR. Hypergeometric tests were used in a later analysis to score TCR-TCR, TCR-HLA and TCR-CMV co-occurrence, with a repertoire-size bias correction applied to the TCR pairs. A later analysis estimated false discovery rates by permuting HLA or CMV assignments 20 times. A later analysis grouped co-occurring TCRs with DBSCAN, adding TCRdist sequence similarity when clustering within HLA-allele-positive subsets. Repertoires with fewer than 30,000 or more than 120,000 public chains were left out of co-occurrence clustering, as were roughly five repertoires with anomalous nucleotide sharing. TCRdb took over this immuneACCESS table, retaining in-frame rearrangements with V and J assigned. Such tables are incomplete; in checked studies, under half of the missing clones stem from an unresolved V gene, and the remainder is unexplained. V, J and clone size derive from that table, while D and trimming were established from the DNA sequence. The sample table shows hundreds of thousands of clones, and approximately 82% are seen once. The ten largest clones add up to 0.58% of the sample.

With respect to this clone: Its antigen target is currently unknown. Per-nucleotide qualities are absent, and no much larger clonotype sits a single base away.

The investigation overall reported the following: Because counts were too low, seventeen rarely observed V segments, including chromosome 9 orphons, were left out of the earlier analysis of approximately 500 of the donors. According to a later genetic analysis, donors in an Asian-associated ancestry cluster had fewer N-insertions in productive TCRs than the roughly 670-donor mean. Because HLA typing was missing for some donors at each locus, association tests included only the typed subset. Broadly in line with IMGT annotations, most TCR beta V segments showed up in productive rearrangements about 87% or about 30% of the time in an earlier analysis of several hundred of the donors. Several of the top co-occurrence clusters appeared to be linked to parvovirus B19, influenza, CMV and Epstein-Barr virus, according to a later analysis. Correlated functional status among segregating V segments might reflect linkage disequilibrium, but an unknown experimental factor could not be ruled out. V-gene and J-gene trimming of TCR beta chains was associated with a missense DCLRE1C variant in a later genetic analysis, and the association was replicated in an independent cohort. A group of highly shared sequence variants was considered likely to be a technical artifact of the sequencing pipeline. The cohort was sequenced for TCR beta chains only, and without alpha or paired-chain data the features that could be detected were limited. In a later analysis, around 15,000 TCR beta sequences were associated with specific HLA alleles at a false discovery rate of 0.05. The 87-base-pair reads could not distinguish some IMGT-functional V segments, including TRBV6-2 and TRBV6-3, so those segments were excluded. Assigning TCR associations to individual alleles was difficult when HLA alleles, especially DR and DQ, strongly co-occurred. The study gave a list of about 150 TCR beta chains associated with cytomegalovirus. Compared with equally common non-associated chains, HLA-associated TCR beta chains in a later analysis were more clonally expanded and had lower generation probabilities. The presence/absence analyses assumed that sequencing depth was roughly uniform across donors, and that assumption may not be true. Most CMV-associated TCR beta chains appeared to be HLA-restricted in a later analysis, and the HLA associations seemed to be driven largely by CMV exposure. CMV serostatus was the only immune exposure information available for the cohort. It was suggested by the authors that the approach could potentially be generalized to other disease states and immunological phenotypes. While some public TCRs were present in many individuals, most TCR sequences turned up only very rarely across donors. The classifier was reported to diagnose cytomegalovirus status with high specificity and sensitivity in both the original cohort and the validation cohort. A few of the identified cytomegalovirus-associated TCR beta chains were confirmed in vitro to be specific for cytomegalovirus antigens. In a later analysis, TCR association rates were found to vary across HLA loci, with the most associated TCRs seen for DRB1 alleles and the fewest for HLA-C alleles. A further reported finding was that TCR beta sequences accurately predicted the HLA-A and HLA-B alleles for most subjects in the first cohort.

In the germline V gene (reference sequence), CDR1 corresponds to SEHNR and CDR2 to FQNEAQ. From the cysteine up to the phenylalanine, the CDR3 has a length of 14 residues. Solely the CDR3 DNA is kept, with 42 bases framed from the first base. The V end loses 2 bases and the J end loses 7 bases, and a stretch of 14 bases separates them. The cohort consisted of some 730 healthy bone marrow donors. At the time of sampling, all cohort members were nominally healthy, though unrecorded immune exposures were likely present. The donor was CMV seronegative and was included in the group of a few hundred seronegative cohort members. Every donor gave a peripheral blood sample, and the peripheral blood mononuclear cells from that sample were used for TCR beta sequencing. Genomic DNA extraction from the blood cell samples was performed with the Qiagen DNeasy Blood Extraction Kit.

The chain is made from TRBV7-9 and TRBJ1-1, and perhaps TRBD1 as D gene, on 6 matching bases. Sequenced sample: PBMCs. The sequence was collected from a woman in her thirties or forties in good health and CMV-seronegative. The CDR3 reads as follows: CASSLQDLGGEAFF. The DNA is TGTGCCAGCAGCTTACAGGATCTAGGGGGTGAAGCTTTCTTT.